The T cell receptor beta chain under discussion was sequenced for a study of blood T cell repertoires in COVID-19. Seattle patient enrollment occurred during active infection, with longitudinal follow-up thereafter. Per the original data handling: Reference gene primer amplification gave nucleated cell count estimates. Method: immunoSEQ multiplex PCR; TCRdb's copy keeps in-frame clones and lacks some. V and J calls and clone size follow that table, whereas D and trimming were derived from the DNA. Of some 180,000 clones listed, more than 80% are singletons. V shed 4 bases, J shed 3 bases, and the junction held 5 bases outside the gene matches. The CDR3 contains 15 residues. CDR1 is MGHRA, CDR2 YSYEKL, per germline.

The chain employs TRBV4-1 and TRBJ2-7, with TRBD2 matching 11 bases. The TCR comes from an elderly woman with COVID-19, enrolled during active disease. Sequencing was carried out using peripheral blood. CDR3 sequence reads: CASSPRLAGGYEQYF. CDR3 in DNA: TGCGCCAGCAGCCCTCGGCTAGCGGGGGGCTACGAGCAGTACTTC.